The 2 T cell receptor beta chains presented below share a single source sample, sequenced in a study of blood T cell repertoires in COVID-19. TCRdb keeps only in-frame clones here, not all; method: immunoSEQ multiplex PCR. The sample includes roughly 250,000 clones, around 89% of them seen just once. Source material: peripheral blood. All receptors derive from a man between 25 and 39 years old with acute or convalescent COVID-19.

The chain employs TRBV4-1 and TRBJ1-5; D is unclear. V was pared by 4 bases and J by 0 bases, with 22 bases between. CDR1 and CDR2 (germline): MGHRA, YSYEKL. The CDR3 runs 19 residues. The CDR3 reads CASSPLRGSRYTSNQPQHF. CDR3 DNA: TGCGCCAGCAGCCCTCTCAGAGGTTCAAGGTACACTAGCAATCAGCCCCAGCATTTT.

The rearrangement joins TRBV2 to TRBJ1-3; D may be TRBD1 (6 bases). Per the germline V gene, CDR1 is SNHLY and CDR2 is FYNNEI. The V and J ends lost 4 bases and 3 bases respectively, with 13 bases between them. This CDR3 is built from 15 residues. CDR3 DNA: TGTGCCAGCAGTGGGACAGCCCCGTTTGGAAACACCATATATTTT. Encoded protein: CASSGTAPFGNTIYF.